These 13 T cell receptor beta chains came from one sample sequenced in a study of blood T cells in healthy people across ages. Combining a sample-barcoded 5' primer with a J-beta primer mix, a second PCR ran for roughly 7 to 12 cycles. TCRdb re-called the 5' RACE reads with MiXCR, one entry per CDR3 protein. The sample consists of over a million distinct CDR3 sequences, roughly 43% of them appearing once. Source material: blood. The receptors were sampled from a woman aged 18-29 years in good health.

The V and J genes are TRBV7-6 and TRBJ2-1; the D gene is possibly TRBD2 (6 bases). The CDR3 contains 15 residues. Per germline, CDR1 SGHVS and CDR2 FNYEAQ. The ends were cut back, 2 bases at V and 8 bases at J, with 16 bases in the middle. The CDR3 region has the DNA TGTGCCAGCAGCTTAAGGAACGGTAGGGACTATGAGCAGTTCTTC. Protein sequence: CASSLRNGRDYEQFF.

This clonotype was observed a few times. The J gene is TRBJ2-1, the V gene TRBV7-2; D is ambiguous. Trimming stripped 3 bases from V and 0 bases from J, with 15 bases between. The CDR3 runs 17 residues. CDR1 is SGHTA and CDR2 is FQGNSA in the germline V gene. CDR3: CASSLMAVQSSYNEQFF. Here the CDR3 DNA reads TGTGCCAGCAGCTTGATGGCAGTCCAGAGCTCCTACAATGAGCAGTTCTTC.

This clonotype was counted a few times. J is TRBJ2-2 and V is TRBV7-2; D unresolved. This CDR3 has 16 amino acids. Germline V lookup: CDR1 SGHTA, CDR2 FQGNSA. Between the trimmed V and J ends, which lost 2 bases and 4 bases, there was a span of 14 bases. The CDR3 nucleotides read TGTGCCAGCAGCTTATCCCAGCGCCGTTTCACCGGGGAGCTGTTTTTT. Its translation: CASSLSQRRFTGELFF.

The gene calls are TRBV7-6 and TRBJ1-1; D call uncertain. Trimming pared 10 bases from V and 0 bases from J, leaving 12 bases between. The CDR3 spans 13 residues. The germline V gene has CDR1 SGHVS and CDR2 FNYEAQ. Here the CDR3 DNA reads TGTGCCACCTGGAAGAGAATGAACACTGAAGCTTTCTTT. Translating it yields CATWKRMNTEAFF.

The chain employs TRBV4-2 and TRBJ2-1, with TRBD2 identical over 11 bases. V lost 6 bases to trimming and J lost 9 bases; unmatched junction nucleotides: 10. CDR1 is LGHNA and CDR2 is YNFKEQ in the germline V gene. This CDR3 has 15 residues. CDR3 sequence: CASRDGVAGGFEQFF. In nucleotides, the CDR3 is TGTGCCAGCAGGGACGGGGTAGCGGGAGGGTTTGAGCAGTTCTTC.

V and J are TRBV6-6 and TRBJ1-2; no definite D call. V shed 2 bases and J shed 4 bases, with 11 bases lying between them. Germline V gene lookup returns CDR1 MNHNY and CDR2 SVGAGI (reference sequence). The length of the CDR3 is 14 residues. Here the CDR3 DNA reads TGTGCCAGCAGTTACAATCCCCCCTTCTATGGCTACACCTTC. It specifies CASSYNPPFYGYTF.

In the case of this clonotype: One junction end disagrees with the germline gene, perhaps due to a read error. The V and J genes are TRBV30 and TRBJ1-4, with a tentative D call TRBD1 (5 bases). CDR1 and CDR2 from the germline V gene are GTSNPN and SVGIG (reference sequence). CDR3 length: 14 residues. In DNA, the CDR3 is TGTGCCTGGAGTATGACAGCGACTAATGGAAAACTGTTTTTT. Encoded protein: CAWSMTATNGKLFF.

This clonotype was seen only a few times. J is TRBJ1-4 and V is TRBV12-3 or TRBV12-4; D uncertain. V was shortened by 3 bases and J by 10 bases, with 12 bases between the two germline ends. CDR3 length: 13 amino acids. In DNA, the CDR3 is TGTGCCAGCAGTTTGGAGCGGAAGGGAAAACTGTTTTTT. It yields the protein CASSLERKGKLFF.

As for this clonotype: A much larger clone lies a single base off, so this may be a read error. CDR3 nucleotide sequence: TGTGCCAGCAGCCCACCTAGAGGTTGGGGCTACACCTTC. This encodes CASSPPRGWGYTF. This rearrangement joins TRBV7-2 to TRBJ1-2, with D uncertain. V was clipped by 5 bases and J by 8 bases, with 15 bases between them. The CDR3 sequence is 13 residues long. Germline CDR1 reads SGHTA; CDR2 reads FQGNSA.

DNA for the CDR3: TGTGCCAGCAGTTCGCGACACGTACGCACAGATACGCAGTATTTT. Translating gives CASSSRHVRTDTQYF. The chain carries TRBV6-2 or TRBV6-3 and TRBJ2-3; D is ambiguous. CDR3 length equals 15 residues. In germline, CDR1 is MNHEY, CDR2 SVGEGT. The V end lost 4 bases, the J end lost 1 base, and 12 bases lay between the germline ends.

The rearrangement joins TRBV27 to TRBJ2-4, with 7 bases aligning to TRBD1. The length of the CDR3 is 15 residues. The J segment lost 5 bases and the V segment lost 5 bases, leaving 9 bases of the junction unmatched. Germline values: CDR1 MNHEY, CDR2 SMNVEV (reference sequence). The CDR3 sequence is CASSIRRGPENIQYF. DNA of the CDR3: TGTGCCAGCAGTATTAGAAGGGGGCCCGAAAACATTCAGTACTTC.

Worth noting for this clonotype: A much larger clone differs from this one at a single base, so this may be a read error. This chain connects TRBV6-6 to TRBJ1-2; TRBD1 matches at 10 bases. There are 13 residues in the CDR3. Germline V lookup: CDR1 MNHNY, CDR2 SVGAGI (reference sequence). CDR3 region: CVSSIGQGGGYTF. The CDR3 nucleotides read TGTGTCAGCAGCATTGGACAGGGGGGCGGCTACACCTTC.

The chain has TRBV12-3 or TRBV12-4 and TRBJ1-1; D is unresolved. The CDR3 totals 15 residues. Trimming took 6 bases from V and 3 from J, leaving 17 bases between them. Here the CDR3 DNA reads TGTGCCAGCAGATACCACCTGGCCGAAGACACTGAAGCTTTCTTT. Translation: CASRYHLAEDTEAFF.